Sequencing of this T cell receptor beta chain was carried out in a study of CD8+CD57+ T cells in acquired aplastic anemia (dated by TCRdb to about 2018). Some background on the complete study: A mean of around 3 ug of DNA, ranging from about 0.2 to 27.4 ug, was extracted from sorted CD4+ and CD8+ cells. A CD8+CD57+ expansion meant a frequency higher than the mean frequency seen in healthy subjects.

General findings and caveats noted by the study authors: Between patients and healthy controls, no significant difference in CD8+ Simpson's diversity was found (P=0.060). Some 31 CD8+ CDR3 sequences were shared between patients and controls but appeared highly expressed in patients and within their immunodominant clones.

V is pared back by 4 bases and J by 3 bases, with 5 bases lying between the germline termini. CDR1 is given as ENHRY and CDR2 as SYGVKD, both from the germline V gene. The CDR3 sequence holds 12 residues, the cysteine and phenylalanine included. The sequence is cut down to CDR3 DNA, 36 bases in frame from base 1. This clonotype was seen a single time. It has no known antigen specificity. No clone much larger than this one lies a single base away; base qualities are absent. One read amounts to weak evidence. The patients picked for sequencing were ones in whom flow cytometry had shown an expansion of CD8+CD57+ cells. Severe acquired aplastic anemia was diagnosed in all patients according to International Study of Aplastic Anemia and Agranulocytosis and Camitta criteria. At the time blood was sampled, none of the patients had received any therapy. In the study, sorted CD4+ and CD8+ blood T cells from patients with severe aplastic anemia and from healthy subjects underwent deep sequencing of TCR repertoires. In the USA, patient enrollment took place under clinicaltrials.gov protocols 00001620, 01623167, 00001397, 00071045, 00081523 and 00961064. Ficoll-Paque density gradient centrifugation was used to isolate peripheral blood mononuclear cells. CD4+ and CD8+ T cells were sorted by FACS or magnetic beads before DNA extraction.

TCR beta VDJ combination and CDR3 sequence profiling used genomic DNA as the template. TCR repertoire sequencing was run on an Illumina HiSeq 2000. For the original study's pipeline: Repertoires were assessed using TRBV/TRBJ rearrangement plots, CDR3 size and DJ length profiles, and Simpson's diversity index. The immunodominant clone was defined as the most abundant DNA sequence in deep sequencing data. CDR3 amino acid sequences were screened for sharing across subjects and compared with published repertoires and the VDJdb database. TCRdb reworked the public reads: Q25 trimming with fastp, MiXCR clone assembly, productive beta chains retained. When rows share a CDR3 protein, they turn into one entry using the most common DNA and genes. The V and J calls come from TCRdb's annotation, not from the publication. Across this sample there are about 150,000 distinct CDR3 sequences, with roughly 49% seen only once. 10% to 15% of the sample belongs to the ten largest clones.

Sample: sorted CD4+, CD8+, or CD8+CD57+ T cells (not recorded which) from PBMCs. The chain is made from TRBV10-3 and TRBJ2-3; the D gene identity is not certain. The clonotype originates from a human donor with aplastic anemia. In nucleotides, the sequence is TGTGCCATCAGTGGGGCAACAGATACGCAGTATTTT. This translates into CAISGATDTQYF.